These 5 T cell receptor beta chains were all obtained from the same sample, sequenced in a study of quantifying T cell responses using KT2 cells. Overall study context: Reverse transcription used primers in the TCR alpha and beta constant regions.

Each cDNA got a UMI-containing oligo ligated at its 3' end. An equimolar mix of RC1.1 and RC1.2 primed the beta chain across TRBC1 and TRBC2. From the UMI-ligation and nested PCR reads, TCRdb called clonotypes with MiXCR, one entry per CDR3 protein. The repertoire holds tens of thousands of distinct CDR3 sequences, with about 12% as singletons. The source material was PBMCs spiked with cells of the T cell clone KT2. The receptors derive from a human donor.

This clonotype was counted only a few times. CDR3 sequence reads: CASSLLSRGNQPQHF. The CDR3, as DNA: TGTGCCAGCAGCTTACTCTCAAGGGGCAATCAGCCCCAGCATTTT. The chain employs TRBV7-8 and TRBJ1-5; no clear D. V lost 2 bases and J lost 2, with 10 bases in between. The CDR3 extends over 15 amino acids. Germline CDR1 reads SGHVS; CDR2 reads FQNEAQ.

This clonotype was counted many times. The chain recombines TRBV15 with TRBJ2-7, with 9 bases aligning to TRBD2. Germline V lookup: CDR1 LNHNV, CDR2 YYDKDF (reference sequence). V lost 0 bases to trimming and J lost 0 bases; unmatched junction nucleotides: 0. There are 15 residues in the CDR3. In DNA form, the CDR3 reads TGTGCCACCAGCAGAGATAGCGGGAGCTCCTACGAGCAGTACTTC. It translates to CATSRDSGSSYEQYF.

This clonotype was detected only a few times. V usage is TRBV12-3 or TRBV12-4 and J usage is TRBJ2-3; perhaps TRBD1 as D (5 bases). The CDR3 runs to 11 residues. Deletions cut 5 bases from V and 6 bases from J, with 6 bases between. The CDR3 protein is CASSHRDTQYF. The CDR3 coding sequence is TGTGCCAGCAGTCACAGGGATACGCAGTATTTT.

V usage is TRBV27 and J usage is TRBJ2-7; possibly TRBD1 for D (6 bases). With 1 base removed from V and 7 bases from J, the gap between germline ends came to 20 bases. The germline V gene encodes CDR1 MNHEY and CDR2 SMNVEV (reference sequence). This CDR3 region has 16 residues. DNA of the CDR3: TGTGCCAGCAGTTTATTGGGCCTAGCTCGAGGGGGAGAGCAGTACTTC. Protein product: CASSLLGLARGGEQYF.

This clonotype was recorded a few times. The chain has TRBV20-1 and TRBJ1-5; 9 bases map to TRBD1. Germline trimming cut 3 bases from V and 10 bases from J; bases unmatched to any gene: 10. Germline lookup yields CDR1 DFQATT and CDR2 SNEGSKA (reference sequence). This CDR3 has 14 residues. In DNA form, the CDR3 reads TGCAGTGCTAGGCCGAAGACAGGGGGTTCCCCCCAGCATTTT. Residues: CSARPKTGGSPQHF.